The sequence of this T cell receptor beta chain was determined in a study of OX40 agonist ivuxolimab in advanced cancers. Background on the whole study: Ivuxolimab, which targeted the costimulatory receptor OX40 (CD134), was an agonistic, fully human IgG2 monoclonal antibody. Intravenous ivuxolimab was administered to patients every 2 weeks at six dose levels: 0.01, 0.1, 0.3, 1.5, 3 and 10 mg/kg. Of the 50 to 55 dose-escalation patients, hepatocellular carcinoma was present in approximately 20, melanoma in around 15, renal cell carcinoma in 9 and head and neck cancer in 9. In the dose-escalation cohort, 70% to 90% of patients were male, and the mean age was 60 years with a range of 23 to 79. Patients were allowed to have had prior anti-PD-1, anti-PD-L1 or anti-CTLA-4 therapy, and roughly 40% of the dose-escalation patients had been treated with checkpoint inhibitors. Partial responses were achieved by three dose-escalation patients, of whom one had hepatocellular carcinoma and two had cutaneous melanoma. Peripheral TCRbeta sequencing aimed to test whether ivuxolimab altered TCR sequence diversity and caused clonal T-cell expansion. The monotherapy dose-escalation portion (N = 52 patients) of the phase I ivuxolimab trial is reported in the paper.

For sequencing of the TCRbeta CDR3 region, genomic DNA was extracted from the sorted cells. TCRbeta CDR3 regions were sequenced using the immunoSEQ Assay. Imported from immuneACCESS, the table was reduced by TCRdb to in-frame sequences with V and J called. These copies leave out some clones; in studies compared against another copy, an unresolved V gene accounts for under half, and the cause of the remainder is not known. Across this sample there are almost 70,000 clones, with about nine tenths seen only once. Of the sample, 8% to 10% falls within the top ten clones. For this clone: The antigen it binds to is not known. Base qualities are not provided; no much larger clone lies one nucleotide away.

Summary of the overall study and its limitations: In the 0.1-3.0 mg/kg groups, partial responders had among the lowest normalized peripheral clonal expansion, particularly in CD8+ T cells. Clonal expansion of both CD4+ and CD8+ blood T cells was observed from baseline to week 6 at doses 0.1 to 3.0 mg/kg. Low levels of normalized T-cell clonal expansion were also seen in some nonresponding patients. On average, CD8+ T cells showed more expanded clones than CD4+ T cells after ivuxolimab. Which antigens the clonally expanded peripheral T cells were specific for was not determined.

Patients with a history of autoimmune disease or receiving systemic immunosuppression were excluded from the trial. Peripheral blood for TCR sequencing was collected from all dose cohorts at baseline, on cycle 4 day 1, and on cycle 7 day 1. Samples were obtained from an open-label, multicenter, first-in-human phase I dose-escalation trial of ivuxolimab. The trial enrolled adults with locally advanced or metastatic head and neck squamous cell, hepatocellular, melanoma or renal cell carcinoma. Before TCR sequencing, CD4+ T cells and CD8+ T cells from peripheral blood were sorted into separate populations. The CDR3 contains 15 residues, cysteine and phenylalanine counted. Of all the DNA, just the CDR3 is kept, 45 bases in frame from base 1. V is pruned by 2 bases and J by 4 bases, leaving 7 bases of the junction without a gene match. The CDR1 and CDR2 encoded by the germline V gene are ENHRY and SYGVKD.

The chain was built from TRBV10-3 and TRBJ1-2; 7 junctional bases match TRBD1. The receptor comes from an adult with an advanced solid tumor such as melanoma, head and neck, liver or kidney cancer. The specimen comprised CD4+ or CD8+ T cells sorted from blood, sampled in a trial of the OX40 agonist ivuxolimab. The nucleotide sequence is given as TGTGCCATCAGTGAGCAAAGTGAGGGGGCCTATGGCTACACCTTC. The translation is CAISEQSEGAYGYTF.